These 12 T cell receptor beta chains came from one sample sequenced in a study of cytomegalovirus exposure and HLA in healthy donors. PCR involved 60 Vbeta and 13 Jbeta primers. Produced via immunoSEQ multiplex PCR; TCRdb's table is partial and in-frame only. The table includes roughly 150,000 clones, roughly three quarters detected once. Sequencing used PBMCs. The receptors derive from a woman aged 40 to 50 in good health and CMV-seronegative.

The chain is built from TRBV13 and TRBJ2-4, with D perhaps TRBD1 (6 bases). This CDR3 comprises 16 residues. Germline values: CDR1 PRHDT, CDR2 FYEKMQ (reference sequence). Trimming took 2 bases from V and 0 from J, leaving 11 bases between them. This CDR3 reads CASSLKGTLAKNIQYF. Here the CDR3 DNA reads TGTGCCAGCAGCTTAAAAGGGACACTAGCCAAAAACATTCAGTACTTC.

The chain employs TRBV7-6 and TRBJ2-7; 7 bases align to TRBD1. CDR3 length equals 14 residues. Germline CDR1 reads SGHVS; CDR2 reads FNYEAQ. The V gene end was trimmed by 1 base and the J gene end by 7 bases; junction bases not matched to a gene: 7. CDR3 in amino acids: CASSLGGQVREQYF. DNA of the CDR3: TGTGCCAGCAGCTTAGGCGGACAGGTCCGGGAGCAGTACTTC.

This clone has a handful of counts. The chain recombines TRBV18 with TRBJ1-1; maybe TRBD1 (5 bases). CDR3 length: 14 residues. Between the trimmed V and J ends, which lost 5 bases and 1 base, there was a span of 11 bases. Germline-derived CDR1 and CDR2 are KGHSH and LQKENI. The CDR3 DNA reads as TGTGCCAGCTCAGCATCGACAGAGAACACTGAAGCTTTCTTT. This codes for CASSASTENTEAFF. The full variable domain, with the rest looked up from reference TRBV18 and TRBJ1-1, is NAGVMQNPRHLVRRRGQEARLRCSPMKGHSHVYWYRQLPEEGLKFMVYLQKENIIDESGMPKERFSAEFPKEGPSILRIQQVVRGDSAAYFCASSASTENTEAFFGQGTRLTVV.

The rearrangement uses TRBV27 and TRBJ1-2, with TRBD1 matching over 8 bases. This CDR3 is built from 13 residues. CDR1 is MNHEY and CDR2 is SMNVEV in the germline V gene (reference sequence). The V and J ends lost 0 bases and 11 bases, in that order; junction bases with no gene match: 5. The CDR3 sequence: CASSLSEDREYTF. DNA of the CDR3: TGTGCCAGCAGTTTATCCGAGGACAGGGAGTACACCTTC.

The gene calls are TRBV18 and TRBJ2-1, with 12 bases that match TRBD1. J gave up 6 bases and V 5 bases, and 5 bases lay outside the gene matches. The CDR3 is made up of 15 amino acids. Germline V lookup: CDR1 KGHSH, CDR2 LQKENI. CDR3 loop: CASSGGTGGRNEQFF. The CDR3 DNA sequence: TGTGCCAGCTCAGGGGGGACAGGGGGCCGCAATGAGCAGTTCTTC.

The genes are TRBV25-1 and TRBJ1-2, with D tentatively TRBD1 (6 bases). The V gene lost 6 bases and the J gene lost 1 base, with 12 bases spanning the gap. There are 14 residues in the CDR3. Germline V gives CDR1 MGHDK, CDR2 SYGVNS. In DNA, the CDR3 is TGTGCCAGCAGAAGGGACACCGATAACTATGGCTACACCTTC. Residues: CASRRDTDNYGYTF.

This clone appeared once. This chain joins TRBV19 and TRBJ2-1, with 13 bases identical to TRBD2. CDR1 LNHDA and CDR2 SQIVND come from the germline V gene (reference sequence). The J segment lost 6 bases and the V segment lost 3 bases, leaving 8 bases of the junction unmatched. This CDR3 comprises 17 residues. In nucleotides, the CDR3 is TGTGCCAGTAGTATGTCTCCGACTAGCGGGGGGATCAATGAGCAGTTCTTC. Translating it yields CASSMSPTSGGINEQFF.

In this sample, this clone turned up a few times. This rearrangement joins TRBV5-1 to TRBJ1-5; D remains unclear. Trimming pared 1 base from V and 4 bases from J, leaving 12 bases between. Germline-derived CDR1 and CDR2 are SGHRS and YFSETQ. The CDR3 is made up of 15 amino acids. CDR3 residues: CASSLFMQDNQPQHF. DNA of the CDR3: TGCGCCAGCAGCTTGTTTATGCAGGATAATCAGCCCCAGCATTTT.

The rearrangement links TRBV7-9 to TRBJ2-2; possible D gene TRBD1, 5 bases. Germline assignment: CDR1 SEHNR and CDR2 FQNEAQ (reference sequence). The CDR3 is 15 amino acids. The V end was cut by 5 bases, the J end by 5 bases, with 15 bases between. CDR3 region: CASSHHFRDTGELFF. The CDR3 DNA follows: TGTGCCAGCAGCCATCATTTCAGGGATACCGGGGAGCTGTTTTTT. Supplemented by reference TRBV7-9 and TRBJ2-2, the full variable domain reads DTGVSQNPRHKITKRGQNVTFRCDPISEHNRLYWYRQTLGQGPEFLTYFQNEAQLEKSRLLSDRFSAERPKGSFSTLEIQRTEQGDSAMYLCASSHHFRDTGELFFGEGSRLTVL.

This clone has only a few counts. The CDR3 protein is CASSLGDTSYLGTEAFF. The CDR3 nucleotides read TGCGCCAGCAGCTTGGGAGACACCTCTTACTTGGGCACTGAAGCTTTCTTT. V usage is TRBV5-1 and J usage is TRBJ1-1; D is unresolved. Germline-derived CDR1 and CDR2 are SGHRS and YFSETQ. The V and J ends lost 0 bases and 4 bases respectively, with 19 bases between them. The CDR3 sequence is 17 residues long.

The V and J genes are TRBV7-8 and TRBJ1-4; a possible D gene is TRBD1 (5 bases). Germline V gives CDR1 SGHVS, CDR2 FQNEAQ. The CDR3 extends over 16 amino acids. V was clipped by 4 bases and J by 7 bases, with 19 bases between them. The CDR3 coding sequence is TGTGCCAGCAGCTACAAAACCGGGGGGGGAGGTGAAAAACTGTTTTTT. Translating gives CASSYKTGGGGEKLFF.

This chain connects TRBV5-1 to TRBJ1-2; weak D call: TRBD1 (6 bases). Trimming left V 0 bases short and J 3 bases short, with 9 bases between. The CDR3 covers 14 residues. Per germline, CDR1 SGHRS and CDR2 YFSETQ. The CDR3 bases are TGCGCCAGCAGCTTGGGGGCAGGGGACTATGGCTACACCTTC. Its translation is CASSLGAGDYGYTF.